This entry describes one T cell receptor beta chain. Antigen unknown. The data stem from a study of Ad26.COV2.S vaccination and SARS-CoV-2 variants. The overall study: Intramuscularly, Ad26.COV2.S was given either once or twice, 56 days apart. General observations from the study: Those who received the vaccine showed greater spike-specific TCR breadth than those given placebo. Similar non-spike TCR breadth was observed in recipients of vaccine and of placebo.

Noted treatment: around 19 received Ad26.COV2.S at low or high dose, single or two shots; about five received placebo; per-sample allocation not given. Day 63 after the first injection of vaccine or placebo was the sampling time. In Boston, an adult donor aged 18-55 years took part. Data came from immunoSEQ multiplex PCR; TCRdb stores just in-frame clones and leaves some out. In the table there are 380,000 or so clones, around nine tenths of which are singletons. The CDR3 contains 20 residues. Trimming cost V 4 bases and J 1 base; bases outside gene matches: 15. Germline loops: CDR1 SGHDN, CDR2 FVKESK.

The chain uses TRBV14 and TRBJ2-1; TRBD2 aligns across 11 bases. This sample comprised peripheral blood, obtained in a trial of Ad26.COV2.S vaccine versus placebo. This clonotype was obtained from a person aged 18-60 years who received the Ad26.COV2.S COVID-19 vaccine or a placebo. CDR3 bases: TGTGCCAGCAGCCGGAGTTCAGGGACTAGCGGCCTAAGATCCTACAATGAGCAGTTCTTC. It codes for CASSRSSGTSGLRSYNEQFF. The variable domain in full, completed from reference TRBV14 and TRBJ2-1, reads EAGVTQFPSHSVIEKGQTVTLRCDPISGHDNLYWYRRVMGKEIKFLLHFVKESKQDESGMPNNRFLAERTGGTYSTLKVQPAELEDSGVYFCASSRSSGTSGLRSYNEQFFGPGTRLTVL.